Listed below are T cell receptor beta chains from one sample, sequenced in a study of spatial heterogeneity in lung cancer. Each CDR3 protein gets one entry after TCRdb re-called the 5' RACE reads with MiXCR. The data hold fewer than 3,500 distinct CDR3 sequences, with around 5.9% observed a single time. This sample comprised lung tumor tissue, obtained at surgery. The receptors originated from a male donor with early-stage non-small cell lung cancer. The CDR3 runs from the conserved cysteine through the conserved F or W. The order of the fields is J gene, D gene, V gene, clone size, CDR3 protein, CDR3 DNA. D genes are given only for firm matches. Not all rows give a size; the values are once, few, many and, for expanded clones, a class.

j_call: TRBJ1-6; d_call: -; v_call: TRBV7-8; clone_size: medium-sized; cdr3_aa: CASRPTDYLNSPLHF; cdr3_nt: TGTGCCAGCAGACCGACCGATTACCTTAATTCACCCCTCCACTTT
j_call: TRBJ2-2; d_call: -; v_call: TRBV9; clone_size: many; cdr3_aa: CASSVFLNENTGELFF; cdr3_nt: TGTGCCAGCAGCGTATTTCTAAATGAGAACACCGGGGAGCTGTTTTTT
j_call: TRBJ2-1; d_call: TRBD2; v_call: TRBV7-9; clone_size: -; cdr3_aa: CASSLGLAGASYNEQFF; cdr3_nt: TGTGCCAGCAGCTTGGGACTAGCGGGAGCATCCTACAATGAGCAGTTCTTC
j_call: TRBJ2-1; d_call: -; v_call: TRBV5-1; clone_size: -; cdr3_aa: CASREVGVGEQFF; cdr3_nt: TGCGCCAGCAGGGAGGTGGGGGTAGGTGAGCAGTTCTTC
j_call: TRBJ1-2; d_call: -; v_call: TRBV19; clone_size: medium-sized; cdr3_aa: CASSIGFTVANYGYTF; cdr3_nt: TGTGCCAGTAGTATCGGCTTTACAGTGGCTAACTATGGCTACACCTTC
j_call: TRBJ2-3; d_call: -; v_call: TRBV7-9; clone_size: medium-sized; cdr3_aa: CASSLEPAGADTQYF; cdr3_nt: TGTGCCAGCAGCTTAGAACCTGCTGGCGCAGATACGCAGTATTTT
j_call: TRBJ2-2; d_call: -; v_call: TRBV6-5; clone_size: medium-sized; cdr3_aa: CASSDRRGGELFF; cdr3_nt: TGTGCCAGCAGTGACAGACGTGGGGGGGAGCTGTTTTTT
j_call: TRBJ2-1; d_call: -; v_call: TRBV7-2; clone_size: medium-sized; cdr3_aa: CASSPRGSGNNEQFF; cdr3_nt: TGTGCCAGCAGCCCCAGGGGTAGCGGAAACAATGAGCAGTTCTTC
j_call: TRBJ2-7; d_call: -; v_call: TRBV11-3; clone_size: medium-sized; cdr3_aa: CASSPRGSYEQYF; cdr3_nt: TGTGCCAGCAGCCCCAGAGGATCCTACGAGCAGTACTTC
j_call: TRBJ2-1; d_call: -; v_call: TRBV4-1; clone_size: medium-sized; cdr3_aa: CASSQGEGSPFGNEQFF; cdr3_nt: TGCGCCAGCAGCCAAGGGGAAGGGAGTCCCTTCGGCAATGAGCAGTTCTTC
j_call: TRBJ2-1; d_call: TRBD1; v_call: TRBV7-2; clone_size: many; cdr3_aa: CASSVRTGDEQFF; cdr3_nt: TGTGCCAGCAGCGTAAGGACAGGGGATGAGCAGTTCTTC
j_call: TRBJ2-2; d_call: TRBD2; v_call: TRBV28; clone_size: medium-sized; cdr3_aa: CASSKLAGDTGELFF; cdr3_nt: TGTGCCAGCAGTAAACTAGCGGGAGACACCGGGGAGCTGTTTTTT
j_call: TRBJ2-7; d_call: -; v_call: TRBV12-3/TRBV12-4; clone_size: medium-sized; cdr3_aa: CASSLAHRTRDEQYF; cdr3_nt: TGTGCCAGCAGTTTAGCGCACAGGACCAGGGACGAGCAGTACTTC
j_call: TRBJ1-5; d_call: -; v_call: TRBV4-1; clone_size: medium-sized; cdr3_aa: CASSHGDLMDQPQHF; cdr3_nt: TGCGCCAGCAGCCACGGCGACCTGATGGATCAGCCCCAGCATTTT
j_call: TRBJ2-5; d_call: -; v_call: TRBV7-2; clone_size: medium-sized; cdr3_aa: CASSGRVTKTQYF; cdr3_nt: TGTGCCAGTTCAGGACGGGTAACAAAGACCCAGTACTTC
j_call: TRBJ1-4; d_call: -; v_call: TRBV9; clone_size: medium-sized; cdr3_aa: CASSVGDSVGEKLFF; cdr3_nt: TGTGCCAGCAGCGTAGGGGACTCGGTGGGAGAAAAACTGTTTTTT
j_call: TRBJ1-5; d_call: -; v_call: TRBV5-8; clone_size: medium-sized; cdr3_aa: CASSFDGYSNQPQHF; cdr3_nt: TGTGCCAGCAGCTTTGACGGCTATAGCAATCAGCCCCAGCATTTT
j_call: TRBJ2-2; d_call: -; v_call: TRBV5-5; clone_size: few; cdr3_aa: CASMVRSGELFF; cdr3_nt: TGTGCCAGCATGGTCCGTTCCGGGGAGCTGTTTTTT
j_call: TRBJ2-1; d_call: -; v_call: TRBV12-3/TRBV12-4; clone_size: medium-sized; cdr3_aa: CASSFYDSGTNEQFF; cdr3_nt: TGTGCCAGCAGTTTTTATGATAGCGGAACCAATGAGCAGTTCTTC
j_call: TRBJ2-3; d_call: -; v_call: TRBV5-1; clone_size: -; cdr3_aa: CASSFNSRWGTDTQYF; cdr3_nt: TGCGCCAGCAGCTTTAATTCCAGGTGGGGCACAGATACGCAGTATTTT
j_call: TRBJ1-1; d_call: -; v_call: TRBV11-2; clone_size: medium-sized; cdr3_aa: CASSTDRNTEAFF; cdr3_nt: TGTGCCAGCAGCACCGACAGGAACACTGAAGCTTTCTTT
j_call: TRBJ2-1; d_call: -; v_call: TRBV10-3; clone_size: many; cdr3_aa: CAISVAVNNEQFF; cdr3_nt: TGTGCCATCAGTGTAGCGGTAAACAATGAGCAGTTCTTC
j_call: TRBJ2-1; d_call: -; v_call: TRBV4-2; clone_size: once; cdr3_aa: CASSQTGASLYNEQFF; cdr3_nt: TGTGCCAGCAGCCAGACAGGCGCATCCTTATACAATGAGCAGTTCTTC
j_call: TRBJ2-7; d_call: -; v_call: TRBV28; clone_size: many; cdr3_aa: CASSLRSEQYF; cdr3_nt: TGTGCCAGCAGTCTCCGAAGCGAGCAGTACTTC
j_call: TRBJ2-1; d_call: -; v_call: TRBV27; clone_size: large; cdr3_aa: CASRTGAINEQFF; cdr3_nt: TGTGCCAGCAGGACGGGGGCCATCAATGAGCAGTTCTTC
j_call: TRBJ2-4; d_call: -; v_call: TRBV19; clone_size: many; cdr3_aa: CASSGLAKNIQYF; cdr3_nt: TGTGCCAGTAGTGGACTAGCCAAAAACATTCAGTACTTC
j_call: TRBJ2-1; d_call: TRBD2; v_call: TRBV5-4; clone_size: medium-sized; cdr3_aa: CASSFKRGLLYNEQFF; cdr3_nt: TGTGCCAGCAGCTTCAAGCGGGGGCTATTATACAATGAGCAGTTCTTC
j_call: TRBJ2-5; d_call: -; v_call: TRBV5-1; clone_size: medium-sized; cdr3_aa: CASSLDPLGGRETQYF; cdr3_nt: TGCGCCAGCAGCTTGGATCCGTTGGGAGGACGGGAGACCCAGTACTTC
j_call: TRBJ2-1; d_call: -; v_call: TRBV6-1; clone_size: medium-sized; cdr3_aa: CASSEFNEQFF; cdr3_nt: TGTGCCAGCAGTGAATTCAATGAGCAGTTCTTC
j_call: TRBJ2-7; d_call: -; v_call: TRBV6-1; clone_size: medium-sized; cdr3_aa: CASSEELGISYEQYF; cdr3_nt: TGTGCCAGCAGTGAAGAACTGGGGATCTCCTACGAGCAGTACTTC
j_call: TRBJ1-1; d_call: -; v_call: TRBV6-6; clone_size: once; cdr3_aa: CASSSGIEAFF; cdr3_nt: TGTGCCAGCAGCTCAGGGATTGAAGCTTTCTTT
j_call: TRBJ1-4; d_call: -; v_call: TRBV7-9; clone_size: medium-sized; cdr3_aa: CASSVGTTTNEKLFF; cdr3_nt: TGTGCCAGCAGCGTTGGGACCACAACTAATGAAAAACTGTTTTTT
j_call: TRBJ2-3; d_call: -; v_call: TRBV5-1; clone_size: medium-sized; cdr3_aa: CASSLASLKGDTQYF; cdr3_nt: TGCGCCAGCAGCTTGGCAAGCCTCAAGGGAGATACGCAGTATTTT
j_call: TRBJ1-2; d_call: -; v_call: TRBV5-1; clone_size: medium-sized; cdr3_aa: CASSLAGTSYGYTF; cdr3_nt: TGCGCCAGCAGCTTGGCCGGGACGTCCTATGGCTACACCTTC
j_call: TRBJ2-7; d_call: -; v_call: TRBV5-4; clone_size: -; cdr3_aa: CASSLTLGYEQYF; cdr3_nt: TGTGCCAGCAGCCTTACCCTGGGCTACGAGCAGTACTTC
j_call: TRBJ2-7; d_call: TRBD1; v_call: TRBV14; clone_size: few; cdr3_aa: CASSQAGTGTYEQYF; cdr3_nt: TGTGCCAGCAGCCAAGCCGGGACAGGAACCTACGAGCAGTACTTC
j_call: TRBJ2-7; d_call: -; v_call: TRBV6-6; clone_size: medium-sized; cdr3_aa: CASSYSVDMAPYFF; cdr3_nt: TGTGCCAGCAGTTACTCAGTCGATATGGCACCCTACTTTTTC
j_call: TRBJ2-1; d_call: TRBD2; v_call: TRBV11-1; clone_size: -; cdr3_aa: CASSLVHAGVSNEQFF; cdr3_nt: TGTGCCAGCAGCTTAGTCCATGCGGGAGTCAGCAATGAGCAGTTCTTC
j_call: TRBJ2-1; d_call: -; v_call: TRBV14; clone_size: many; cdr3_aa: CASSQERGKGNEQFF; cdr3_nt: TGTGCCAGCAGCCAAGAGCGGGGTAAAGGGAATGAGCAGTTCTTC
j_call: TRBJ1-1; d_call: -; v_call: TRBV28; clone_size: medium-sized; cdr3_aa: CASKRENTEAFF; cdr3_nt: TGTGCCAGCAAGAGGGAGAACACTGAAGCTTTCTTT
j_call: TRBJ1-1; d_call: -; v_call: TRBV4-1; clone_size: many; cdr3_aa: CASSHRAANTEAFF; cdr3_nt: TGCGCCAGCAGCCATCGTGCGGCGAACACTGAAGCTTTCTTT
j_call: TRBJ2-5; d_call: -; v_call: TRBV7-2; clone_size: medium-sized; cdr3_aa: CASTLRTGGETQYF; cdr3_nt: TGTGCCAGCACCTTGCGGACTGGGGGAGAGACCCAGTACTTC
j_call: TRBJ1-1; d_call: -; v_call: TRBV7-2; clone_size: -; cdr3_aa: CASSLRRNTEAFF; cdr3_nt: TGTGCCAGCAGCTTAAGACGGAACACTGAAGCTTTCTTT
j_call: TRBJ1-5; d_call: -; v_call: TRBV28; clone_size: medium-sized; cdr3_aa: CASTLGGGRRPQHF; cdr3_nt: TGTGCCAGCACCCTGGGCGGGGGCCGACGGCCCCAGCATTTT
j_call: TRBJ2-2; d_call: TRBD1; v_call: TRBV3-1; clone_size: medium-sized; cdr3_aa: CASSQGTDTGELFF; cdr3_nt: TGTGCCAGCAGCCAGGGGACAGACACCGGGGAGCTGTTTTTT
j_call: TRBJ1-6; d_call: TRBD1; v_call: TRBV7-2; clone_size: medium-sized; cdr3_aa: CASTAGRQGASPLHF; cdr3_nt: TGTGCCAGCACCGCCGGCCGACAGGGGGCTTCACCCCTCCACTTT
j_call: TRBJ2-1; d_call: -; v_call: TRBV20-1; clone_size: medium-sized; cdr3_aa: CSASTLETSSYNEQFF; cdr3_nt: TGCAGTGCTTCGACGCTAGAAACGAGCTCCTACAATGAGCAGTTCTTC
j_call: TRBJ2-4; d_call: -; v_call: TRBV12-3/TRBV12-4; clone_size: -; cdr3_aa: CASSPAGEVKNIQYF; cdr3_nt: TGTGCCAGCAGTCCTGCAGGGGAGGTCAAAAACATTCAGTACTTC
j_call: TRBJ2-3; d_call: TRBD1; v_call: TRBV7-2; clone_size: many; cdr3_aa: CASNKGTGRTDTQFF; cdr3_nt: TGTGCCAGCAACAAAGGGACAGGGCGCACAGATACGCAGTTTTTT
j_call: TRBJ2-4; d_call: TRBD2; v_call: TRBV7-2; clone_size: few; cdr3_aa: CASSLARERPIQYF; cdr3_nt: TGTGCCAGCAGCTTAGCGCGGGAGAGGCCCATTCAGTACTTC
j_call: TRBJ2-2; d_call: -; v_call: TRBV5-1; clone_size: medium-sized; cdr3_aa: CASSFSDNTGELFF; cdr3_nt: TGCGCCAGCAGCTTTTCAGACAACACCGGGGAGCTGTTTTTT
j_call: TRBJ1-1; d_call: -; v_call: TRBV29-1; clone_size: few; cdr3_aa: CSVFRQHYHRNTEAFF; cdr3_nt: TGCAGCGTTTTCCGACAGCACTATCACCGGAACACTGAAGCTTTCTTT
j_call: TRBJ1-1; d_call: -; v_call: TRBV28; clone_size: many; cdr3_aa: CASSLTGFEAFF; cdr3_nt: TGTGCCAGCAGTTTGACAGGCTTTGAAGCTTTCTTT
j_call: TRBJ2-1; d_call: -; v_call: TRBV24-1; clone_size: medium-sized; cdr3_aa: CATSDLTGREQFF; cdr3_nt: TGTGCCACCAGTGATCTAACAGGGCGTGAGCAGTTCTTC
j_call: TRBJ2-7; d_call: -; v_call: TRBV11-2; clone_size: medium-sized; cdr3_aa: CASSLVQGSSYEQYF; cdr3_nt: TGTGCCAGCAGCTTAGTTCAGGGGAGCTCCTACGAGCAGTACTTC
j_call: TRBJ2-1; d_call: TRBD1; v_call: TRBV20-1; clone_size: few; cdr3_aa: CSARTPGQGARNEQFF; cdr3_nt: TGCAGTGCTAGGACTCCGGGACAGGGGGCGCGTAATGAGCAGTTCTTC
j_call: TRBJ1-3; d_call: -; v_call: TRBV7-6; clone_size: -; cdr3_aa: CASSLNTGTGNTIYF; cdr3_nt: TGTGCCAGCAGCTTAAATACAGGGACTGGAAACACCATATATTTT
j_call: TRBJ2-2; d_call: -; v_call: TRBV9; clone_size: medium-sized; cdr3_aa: CASSVDPGGTTGELFF; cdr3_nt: TGTGCCAGCAGCGTAGATCCGGGCGGAACCACCGGGGAGCTGTTTTTT